This TCR beta chain is drawn from a study of T cell responses to AZD1222 COVID-19 vaccine. Repertoires were generated with immunoSEQ multiplex PCR, while TCRdb's copy carries only in-frame clones and drops some. The repertoire consists of around 80,000 clones, with 80% to 90% occurring once and the leading ten covering about 10%. Broader study findings: Spike-specific TCR breadth and depth both grew after two AZD1222 doses. Targets within unmutated variant regions were reportedly found for nearly half of spike-specific TCRs. In a largely white British group with more females than males, clonal diversity was possibly underestimated. Spike-wide coverage was observed for vaccine-associated CD4 TCRs, with dominant responses at 160-218 and 743-854.

The V end lost 2 bases, the J end lost 4 bases, and 15 bases lay between the germline ends. The CDR3 covers 16 residues. Germline values: CDR1 MDHEN, CDR2 SYDVKM. Concerning this clone: Its matching antigen is unknown.

The sample here was peripheral blood, taken 28 days after the second AZD1222 dose. The gene calls are TRBV28 and TRBJ1-5; no clear D gene. This sequence originates from an adult who received the AZD1222 COVID-19 vaccine. The CDR3 DNA follows: TGTGCCAGCAGTTTAGGTGTCAGCGGACCTAATCAGCCCCAGCATTTT. Its protein product is CASSLGVSGPNQPQHF.